The sequence of this T cell receptor beta chain was determined in a study of T cell responses to AZD1222 COVID-19 vaccine. Study-level findings and limits: Most donors were white British and more were female, and clonal diversity was possibly underestimated. Only a handful of people who got AZD1222 tested seropositive at baseline.

Germline CDR1 SNHLY, CDR2 FYNNEI. This CDR3 region has 15 residues. Trimming removed 2 bases at V and 8 bases at J, with 13 bases between. As concerns this clone: Its target is not known.

Here immunoSEQ multiplex PCR was the method, and the copy in TCRdb shows in-frame clones only, minus some. The repertoire has 110,000 or so clones, about 87% of them found once; the top ten carry roughly 6.7%. This TCR derives from an adult who received the AZD1222 COVID-19 vaccine. This chain uses TRBV2 with TRBJ1-6; no reliable D call. The sample consisted of peripheral blood, taken 28 days after the second AZD1222 dose. The CDR3 coding sequence is TGTGCCAGCAGTGAAACCGGGGTCTTCGATTCACCCCTCCACTTT. Its protein is CASSETGVFDSPLHF.